The 22 T cell receptor beta chains in this list originate from one sample, sequenced in a study of T cell responses to AZD1222 COVID-19 vaccine. Libraries were prepared by immunoSEQ multiplex PCR; TCRdb keeps only in-frame clonotypes and omits some of them. Of around 100,000 clones in the sample, around 90% were seen once. Sequenced material: peripheral blood, taken on day 0 of AZD1222 vaccination. Receptor source: an adult in good health.

The chain joins TRBV3-1 (or the pseudogene TRBV3-2) to TRBJ1-2; 7 bases fit TRBD1. The V gene end was trimmed by 3 bases and the J gene end by 4 bases; junction bases not matched to a gene: 11. CDR3 length: 16 amino acids. Germline CDR1 LGHDT, CDR2 YNNKEL (reference sequence). The DNA of the CDR3 is TGTGCCAGCAGCCAGCCGAGCCGGGACAGCGGCTATGGCTACACCTTC. Protein sequence: CASSQPSRDSGYGYTF.

V and J are TRBV5-8 and TRBJ2-1; tentatively, D is TRBD1 (6 bases). The CDR3 is made up of 15 amino acids. V was clipped by 2 bases and J by 0 bases, with 9 bases between them. Germline CDR1 SGHTS, CDR2 YDEGEE. In DNA, the CDR3 is TGTGCCAGCAGCTTAACAGGGCTCTCCTACAATGAGCAGTTCTTC. It specifies CASSLTGLSYNEQFF.

This chain uses TRBV28 with TRBJ1-2, with TRBD1 matching over 8 bases. Germline values: CDR1 MDHEN, CDR2 SYDVKM. With 2 bases clipped from V and 8 bases from J, the junction kept 4 bases outside the gene matches. This CDR3 has 13 residues. The CDR3 DNA reads TGTGCCAGCAGTTTACTGACAGGGGTCGGCTACACCTTC. The encoded protein is CASSLLTGVGYTF.

The chain combines TRBV6-4 with TRBJ1-5; possible D gene TRBD1, 5 bases. The CDR3 is made up of 13 amino acids. Germline lookup yields CDR1 MRHNA and CDR2 SNTAGT. The V end lost 2 bases, the J end lost 7 bases, and 9 bases lay between the germline ends. This chain's CDR3 is CASSDEWGQPQHF. DNA of the CDR3: TGTGCCAGCAGTGACGAGTGGGGGCAGCCCCAGCATTTT.

The rearrangement links TRBV28 to TRBJ2-7, with 9 nucleotides matching TRBD1. J lost 6 bases, V lost 8 bases, and 5 bases had no gene match. The CDR3 covers 12 residues. Per germline, CDR1 MDHEN and CDR2 SYDVKM. CDR3 nucleotides: TGTGCCAGCCGGACAGGGGACTTCGAGCAGTACTTC. Amino acids: CASRTGDFEQYF.

This chain connects TRBV5-6 to TRBJ2-5; D not resolved. Germline V gives CDR1 SGHDT, CDR2 YYEEEE. V gave up 7 bases and J gave up 2 bases, with 18 bases separating them. The CDR3 has 15 amino acids. The CDR3 sequence is CASGLYPGHQETQYF. CDR3 sequence (DNA): TGTGCCAGCGGCCTGTATCCCGGGCATCAAGAGACCCAGTACTTC.

The V and J genes are TRBV13 and TRBJ1-1; 8 bases map to TRBD1. The CDR3 has 13 residues. Germline V gene data show CDR1 as PRHDT and CDR2 as FYEKMQ (reference sequence). The V segment lost 5 bases and the J segment 7 bases; nucleotides outside the gene matches: 6. The chain's CDR3 is CASSPGTGVEAFF. The CDR3 coding sequence is TGTGCCAGCAGCCCCGGGACAGGCGTTGAAGCTTTCTTT.

This chain links TRBV27 with TRBJ2-2, with D perhaps TRBD2 (5 bases). CDR3 size: 13 residues. CDR1 is MNHEY and CDR2 is SMNVEV in the germline V gene (reference sequence). The V end was cut by 7 bases, the J end by 5 bases, with 11 bases between. The CDR3 is CASTASRTGELFF. In DNA, the CDR3 is TGTGCCAGCACGGCTAGCCGGACCGGGGAGCTGTTTTTT.

The chain uses TRBV4-2 and TRBJ1-6, with D maybe TRBD1 (5 bases). V gave up 1 base and J gave up 5 bases, with 12 bases separating them. This CDR3 has 16 amino acids. Per germline, CDR1 LGHNA and CDR2 YNFKEQ. The CDR3 reads CASSQGQGTNNSPLHF. CDR3 nucleotide sequence: TGTGCCAGCAGCCAAGGTCAGGGCACGAATAATTCACCCCTCCACTTT.

V is TRBV7-2 and J is TRBJ1-2; D is undetermined. The ends were cut back, 1 base at V and 5 bases at J, with 14 bases in the middle. The CDR3 runs 15 residues. CDR1 is SGHTA, CDR2 FQGNSA, per germline. The CDR3 spells CASSLEVGLGYGYTF. The CDR3 nucleotides read TGTGCCAGCAGCTTAGAGGTGGGGTTGGGATATGGCTACACCTTC.

V is TRBV7-8 and J is TRBJ1-4; possible D gene TRBD1, 5 bases. Looked up from germline, CDR1 is SGHVS and CDR2 is FQNEAQ. This CDR3 contains 15 residues. Trimming removed 1 base from V and 5 bases from J, with 11 bases in between. The CDR3 DNA follows: TGTGCCAGCAGCTTAGAAAGCTGGGGGAATGAAAAACTGTTTTTT. As protein: CASSLESWGNEKLFF.

J is TRBJ2-7 and V is TRBV6-2 or TRBV6-3; D assignment may be TRBD1 or TRBD2 (5 bases each). Germline loops: CDR1 MNHEY, CDR2 SVGEGT. The V gene lost 4 bases and the J gene lost 6 bases, with 22 bases spanning the gap. This CDR3 comprises 16 residues. The CDR3 is CASSSARPRDVGEQYF. The CDR3, as DNA: TGTGCCAGCAGTTCGGCCCGTCCAAGGGACGTGGGCGAGCAGTACTTC.

The CDR3 loop is CASRAGNTEAFF. The CDR3 region has the DNA TGTGCCAGCAGGGCAGGGAACACTGAAGCTTTCTTT. The chain carries TRBV5-6 and TRBJ1-1; D not resolved. Germline values: CDR1 SGHDT, CDR2 YYEEEE. Trimming took 5 bases from V and 1 from J, leaving 6 bases between them. The CDR3 length is 12 residues.

The chain is built from TRBV5-4 and TRBJ2-7, with TRBD2 matching 12 bases. J was trimmed by 3 bases and V by 7 bases; bases with no gene match: 5. The germline gives CDR1 SGHNT, CDR2 YYREEE (reference sequence). This CDR3 has 14 residues. CDR3 nucleotides: TGTGCCAGCCAACTAGCGGGGGGCCTCTACGAGCAGTACTTC. Translation: CASQLAGGLYEQYF. Full variable domain (outside the CDR3, taken from reference TRBV5-4 and TRBJ2-7): ETGVTQSPTHLIKTRGQQVTLRCSSQSGHNTVSWYQQALGQGPQFIFQYYREEENGRGNFPPRFSGLQFPNYSSELNVNALELDDSALYLCASQLAGGLYEQYFGPGTRLTVT.

The chain recombines TRBV5-4 with TRBJ1-2; a possible D gene is TRBD1 (5 bases). The CDR3 covers 15 residues. Germline V gene sequence: CDR1 SGHNT, CDR2 YYREEE (reference sequence). V was clipped by 4 bases and J by 6 bases, with 19 bases between them. The CDR3 bases are TGTGCCAGCAGCGCCCGGTTGGGGGTGGAGGATGGCTACACCTTC. It codes for CASSARLGVEDGYTF.

The V gene is TRBV6-5, the J gene TRBJ2-4; TRBD1 matches at 9 bases. The CDR3 has 13 amino acids. Losses at the gene ends were 6 bases for V and 5 bases for J; bases not matched to a gene: 2. Germline CDR1 is MNHEY and CDR2 is SVGAGI. The CDR3 nucleotides are TGTGCCAGCAGGAGACAGGGGGAAAACATTCAGTACTTC. Amino acid sequence: CASRRQGENIQYF.

The chain couples TRBV6-5 to TRBJ1-5; D unclear. CDR1 is MNHEY, CDR2 SVGAGI, per germline. The CDR3 contains 13 residues. Trimming removed 6 bases at V and 5 bases at J, with 11 bases between. This chain's CDR3 is CASSLAIYQPQHF. CDR3 DNA: TGTGCCAGCAGCCTCGCAATTTATCAGCCCCAGCATTTT.

The chain employs TRBV18 and TRBJ1-3, with D uncertain. The CDR3 is 15 residues long. Per the germline V gene, CDR1 is KGHSH and CDR2 is LQKENI. V lost 6 bases, J lost 7 bases, and 19 bases lay in between. The CDR3 here is CASSPYPDLANTIYF. CDR3 coding DNA: TGTGCCAGCTCCCCATACCCGGACTTGGCGAACACCATATATTTT.

This chain connects TRBV29-1 to TRBJ1-2; no firm D call. This CDR3 is 14 amino acids long. The V gene's germline CDR1 is SQVTM and CDR2 ANQGSEA. The V gene lost 0 bases and the J gene lost 4 bases, with 12 bases spanning the gap. The CDR3 DNA reads as TGCAGCGTTGAAGATCGGGAACAGAGCTATGGCTACACCTTC. Its protein product is CSVEDREQSYGYTF.

The chain recombines TRBV5-6 with TRBJ1-6, with D unclear. CDR1 is SGHDT and CDR2 is YYEEEE in the germline V gene. This CDR3 has 12 amino acids. The germline V and J ends were trimmed by 4 bases and 7 bases, with 6 bases remaining between them. CDR3 loop: CASSETNSPLHF. The CDR3 DNA follows: TGTGCCAGCAGCGAAACAAATTCACCCCTCCACTTT.

The V call is TRBV4-1, the J call TRBJ1-2; TRBD1 matches at 7 bases. J lost 4 bases, V lost 1 base, and 3 bases had no gene match. Germline lookup yields CDR1 MGHRA and CDR2 YSYEKL. The CDR3 spans 14 residues. The CDR3 DNA follows: TGCGCCAGCAGCCAAGGAGGGACAGTCTATGGCTACACCTTC. Its protein product is CASSQGGTVYGYTF.

This clone occurred a few times. The V and J genes are TRBV6-2 or TRBV6-3 and TRBJ1-5; D not certain. V was clipped by 2 bases and J by 2 bases, with 4 bases between them. The CDR3 sequence is 13 residues long. Germline values: CDR1 MNHEY, CDR2 SVGEGT. CDR3 sequence reads: CASSYDGNQPQHF. CDR3 DNA: TGTGCCAGCAGTTACGATGGCAATCAGCCCCAGCATTTT.